Sequencing of this T cell receptor beta chain was carried out in a study of CD8+ T cells in alopecia areata. The overall study: Those treated were given oral tofacitinib at 5 to 10 mg twice daily.

V was pared by 4 bases and J by 13 bases, with 4 bases of the junction left unmatched. Germline CDR1 reads SGHDN; CDR2 reads FVKESK. The CDR3 sequence is 11 residues long. Regarding the study as a whole: Persistence in scalp and blood during tofacitinib was observed for many expanded lesional clones. Scalp sample sequencing also detects resident alphabeta T cells of normal skin.

Sequencing relied on a cDNA template that was reverse transcribed from extracted RNA. The method was immunoSEQ multiplex PCR; TCRdb's version includes in-frame clones alone and lacks a portion of them. The table records 210,000 or so clones, 66% of them present only once. Specified treatment: oral pan-JAK inhibitor, 5-10 mg twice daily. On this clone: As yet, its antigen is unknown.

The chain couples TRBV14 to TRBJ2-1, with 7 bases fitting TRBD2. The receptor was derived from a human donor with alopecia areata. The source material was CD4+ T cells sorted from blood, sampled at week 44, from a patient treated with tofacitinib. The CDR3 loop reads CASSRDYLQFF. The DNA of the CDR3 is TGTGCCAGCAGCCGGGACTACCTACAGTTCTTC.